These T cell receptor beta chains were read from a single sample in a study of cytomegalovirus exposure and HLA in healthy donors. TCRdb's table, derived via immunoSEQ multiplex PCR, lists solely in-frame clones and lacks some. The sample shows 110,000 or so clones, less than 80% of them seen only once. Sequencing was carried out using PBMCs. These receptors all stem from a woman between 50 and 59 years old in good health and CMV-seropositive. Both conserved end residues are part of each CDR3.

CDR3 protein: CASSLLDRASEQYF; J gene: -; V gene: TRBV27
CDR3 protein: CASSRTGTDTQYF; J gene: TRBJ2-3; V gene: TRBV7-7
CDR3 protein: CASSQTPGVSRNSPLHF; J gene: TRBJ1-6; V gene: TRBV4-3
CDR3 protein: CASSLLQGVNYGYTF; J gene: TRBJ1-2; V gene: TRBV5-4
CDR3 protein: CATWDRDNQPQHF; J gene: TRBJ1-5; V gene: TRBV19
CDR3 protein: CASTRRDIYGYTF; J gene: TRBJ1-2; V gene: TRBV19
CDR3 protein: CASSVGGLSYEQYF; J gene: TRBJ2-7; V gene: TRBV9
CDR3 protein: CTSSQRLAYEQYF; J gene: TRBJ2-7; V gene: TRBV1
CDR3 protein: CASSAQTGNSYEQYF; J gene: TRBJ2-7; V gene: TRBV19
CDR3 protein: CSVEDIGGSYNEQFF; J gene: TRBJ2-1; V gene: TRBV29-1
CDR3 protein: CASSDRPGQGPYEQYF; J gene: -; V gene: TRBV7-9
CDR3 protein: CSSSLDWEGYTF; J gene: TRBJ1-2; V gene: TRBV7-9
CDR3 protein: CASSPLAGGADTQYF; J gene: TRBJ2-3; V gene: TRBV7-2
CDR3 protein: CAISESGTSGLDTQYF; J gene: TRBJ2-3; V gene: TRBV10-3
CDR3 protein: CASSLGGGWGTEAFF; J gene: TRBJ1-1; V gene: TRBV5-1
CDR3 protein: CASSQSGTGNQYF; J gene: TRBJ2-5; V gene: TRBV14
CDR3 protein: CASSPGQTTGELFF; J gene: TRBJ2-2; V gene: TRBV5-1
CDR3 protein: CASSVTNLDNEQFF; J gene: TRBJ2-1; V gene: TRBV9
CDR3 protein: CASSWVGSGAGDTQYF; J gene: TRBJ2-3; V gene: TRBV7-2
CDR3 protein: CSVDGEGEETQYF; J gene: TRBJ2-5; V gene: TRBV29-1
CDR3 protein: CASSIRSEEDEQYF; J gene: TRBJ2-7; V gene: TRBV7-2
CDR3 protein: CASSHLAANEQFF; J gene: TRBJ2-1; V gene: TRBV7-9
CDR3 protein: CAINQRQATTYNEQFF; J gene: TRBJ2-1; V gene: TRBV10-3
CDR3 protein: CASSLVGVETQYF; J gene: TRBJ2-5; V gene: TRBV5-6
CDR3 protein: CASSLRRGPPYNSPLHF; J gene: TRBJ1-6; V gene: TRBV5-6
CDR3 protein: CASSRTAPGRDGYTF; J gene: TRBJ1-2; V gene: TRBV5-1
CDR3 protein: CASSLSTGANTGELFF; J gene: TRBJ2-2; V gene: TRBV7-3
CDR3 protein: CASSFRGTGVGQPQHF; J gene: TRBJ1-5; V gene: TRBV7-2
CDR3 protein: CASSPRQSTDTQYF; J gene: TRBJ2-3; V gene: TRBV5-4
CDR3 protein: CSVDSLTDTQYF; J gene: TRBJ2-3; V gene: TRBV29-1
CDR3 protein: CASSQGSHEQYF; J gene: TRBJ2-7; V gene: TRBV2
CDR3 protein: CSAQGTGNTIYF; J gene: TRBJ1-3; V gene: TRBV29-1
CDR3 protein: CASSELGLGETQYF; J gene: TRBJ2-5; V gene: TRBV25-1
CDR3 protein: CASSVTGTNGYTF; J gene: TRBJ1-2; V gene: TRBV25-1
CDR3 protein: CASSPGGSTEAFF; J gene: TRBJ1-1; V gene: TRBV7-3
CDR3 protein: CASSARTGLDGYTF; J gene: TRBJ1-2; V gene: TRBV19
CDR3 protein: CASSSGLAGYNEQFF; J gene: TRBJ2-1; V gene: TRBV7-3